This record covers a single T cell receptor beta chain. The antigen is not known. TCRdb re-derived calls from the 5' RACE reads in MiXCR, one entry per CDR3 protein. The repertoire holds 450,000 or so distinct CDR3 sequences, with 12% to 15% as singletons. This record comes from a study of identical twins. Study-level findings and limits: Alpha sequences that were out-of-frame and twin-shared showed an excess of low generation probability. Cord blood's abundant beta clonotypes had fewer insertions, unlike memory repertoires.

These sequences were also reported in another study, on yellow fever vaccine responses in identical twins.

The sequence was obtained from a young woman in good health. The specimen was CD4+ T cells sorted from blood.

In nucleotides, the CDR3 is TGTGCCAGCAGCCTGACAGGGGGTCGGGAGCAGTACTTC. Translating gives CASSLTGGREQYF. The chain is built from TRBV7-6 and TRBJ2-7; 9 positions agree with TRBD1. CDR1 SGHVS and CDR2 FNYEAQ come from the germline V gene. The CDR3 loop spans 13 amino acids. The V and J ends lost 5 bases and 7 bases, in that order; junction bases with no gene match: 6.